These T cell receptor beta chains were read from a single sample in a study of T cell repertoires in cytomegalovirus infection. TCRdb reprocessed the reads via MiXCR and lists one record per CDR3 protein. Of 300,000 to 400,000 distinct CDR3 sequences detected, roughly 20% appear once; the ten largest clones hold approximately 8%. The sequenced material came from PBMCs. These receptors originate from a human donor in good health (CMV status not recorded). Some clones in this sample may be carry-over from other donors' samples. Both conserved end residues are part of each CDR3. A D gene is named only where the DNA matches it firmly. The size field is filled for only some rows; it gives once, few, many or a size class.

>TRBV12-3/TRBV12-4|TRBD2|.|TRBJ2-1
CASTRWGLAEGGSYNEQFF
TGTGCCAGCACCAGATGGGGACTAGCGGAAGGGGGGTCCTACAATGAGCAGTTCTTC
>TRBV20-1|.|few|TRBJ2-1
CSAKGEGGSWHNEQFF
TGCAGTGCTAAGGGGGAGGGCGGGAGTTGGCACAATGAGCAGTTCTTC
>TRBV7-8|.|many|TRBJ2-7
CASSLGFRSHEQYF
TGTGCCAGCAGCTTAGGGTTCCGGTCCCACGAGCAGTACTTC
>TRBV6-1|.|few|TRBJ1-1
CASSVPGTEAFF
TGTGCCAGCAGCGTACCTGGCACTGAAGCTTTCTTT
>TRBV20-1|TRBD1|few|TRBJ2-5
CSAEELDRGIQETQYF
TGCAGTGCTGAGGAGCTGGACAGGGGGATCCAAGAGACCCAGTACTTC
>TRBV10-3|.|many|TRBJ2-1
CAITRDSHYNEQFF
TGTGCCATCACTCGGGACTCCCACTACAATGAGCAGTTCTTC
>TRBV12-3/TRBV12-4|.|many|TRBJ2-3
CASSPTPDTQYF
TGTGCCAGCAGCCCCACCCCTGATACGCAGTATTTT
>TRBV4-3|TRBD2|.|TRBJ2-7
CASSKSGSSYEQYF
TGCGCCAGCAGCAAAAGCGGGAGCAGCTACGAGCAGTACTTC
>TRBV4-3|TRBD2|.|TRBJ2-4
CASSQDTSGRTYIQYF
TGCGCCAGCAGCCAGGACACTAGCGGGAGAACGTACATTCAGTACTTC
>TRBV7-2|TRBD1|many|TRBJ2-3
CASSLGPKGAGDTQYF
TGTGCCAGCAGCTTAGGCCCCAAGGGGGCAGGAGATACGCAGTATTTT
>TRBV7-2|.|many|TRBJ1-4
CASSARATNEKLFF
TGTGCCAGCAGCGCCCGGGCCACTAATGAAAAACTGTTTTTT
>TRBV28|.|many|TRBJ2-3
CASLGGGPTDTQYF
TGTGCCAGCTTGGGGGGGGGGCCTACAGATACGCAGTATTTT
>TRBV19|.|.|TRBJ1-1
CASSILGWQNITEAFF
TGTGCCAGTAGTATACTCGGGTGGCAGAATATCACTGAAGCTTTCTTT
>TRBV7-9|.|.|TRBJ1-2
CASSISGRYTF
TGTGCCAGCAGCATCTCGGGTCGCTACACCTTC
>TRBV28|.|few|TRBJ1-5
CASSPPGTYQPQHF
TGTGCCAGCAGTCCCCCCGGGACCTATCAGCCCCAGCATTTT
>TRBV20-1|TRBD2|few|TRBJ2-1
CSALGSGGFNEQFF
TGCAGTGCCCTAGGTAGCGGGGGGTTCAATGAGCAGTTCTTC
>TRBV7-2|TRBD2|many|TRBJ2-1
CASSLVSSGSIPYNEQFF
TGTGCCAGCAGCTTAGTTTCTAGCGGGAGCATTCCCTACAATGAGCAGTTCTTC
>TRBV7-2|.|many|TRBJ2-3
CASSLVSSSPTDTQYF
TGTGCCAGCAGCTTAGTATCGTCCAGCCCCACAGATACGCAGTATTTT
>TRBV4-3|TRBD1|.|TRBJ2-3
CASSQGTGTGRQATQYF
TGCGCCAGCAGCCAAGGTACCGGGACAGGCAGGCAAGCTACGCAGTATTTT
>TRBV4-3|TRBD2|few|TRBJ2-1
CASSQGAPGLAERNNEQFF
TGCGCCAGCAGCCAAGGGGCCCCGGGACTAGCGGAGCGGAACAATGAGCAGTTCTTC
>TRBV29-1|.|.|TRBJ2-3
CSVEQGLVADTQYF
TGCAGCGTTGAGCAGGGGTTAGTGGCAGATACGCAGTATTTT
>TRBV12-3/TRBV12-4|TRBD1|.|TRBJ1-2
CASSGTEANYGYTF
TGTGCCAGCAGTGGGACAGAAGCTAACTATGGCTACACCTTC
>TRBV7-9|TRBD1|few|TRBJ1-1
CASSFHYSGTPGGEAFF
TGTGCCAGCAGCTTTCATTATTCCGGGACCCCAGGGGGTGAAGCTTTCTTT
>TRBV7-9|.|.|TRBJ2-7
CASSLWEFSEQYF
TGTGCCAGCAGCTTATGGGAGTTCAGCGAGCAGTACTTC
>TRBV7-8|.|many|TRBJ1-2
CASSETTGYGYTF
TGTGCCAGCAGCGAGACGACTGGCTATGGCTACACCTTC
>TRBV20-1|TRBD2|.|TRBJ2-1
CSALGLAGVGYNEQFF
TGCAGTGCCTTGGGGCTAGCGGGAGTTGGGTACAATGAGCAGTTCTTC
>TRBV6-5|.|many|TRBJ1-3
CASSQRGFPGNTIYF
TGTGCCAGCAGTCAAAGAGGGTTCCCTGGAAACACCATATATTTT
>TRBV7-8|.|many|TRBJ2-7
CASTPGGEGWYEQYF
TGTGCCAGCACCCCTGGAGGGGAAGGTTGGTACGAGCAGTACTTC
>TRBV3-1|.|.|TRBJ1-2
CASSPDSRRRYTF
TGTGCCAGCAGCCCGGACAGTCGGCGCCGCTACACCTTC
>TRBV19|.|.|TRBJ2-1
CASSIGRYVNEQFF
TGTGCCAGTAGTATAGGGAGGTACGTGAATGAGCAGTTCTTC
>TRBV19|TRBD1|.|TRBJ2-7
CASSIGDSHYEQYF
TGTGCCAGTAGTATAGGGGACAGCCACTACGAGCAGTACTTC
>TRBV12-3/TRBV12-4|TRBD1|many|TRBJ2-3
CASSYTGGTDTQYF
TGTGCCAGCAGCTATACAGGGGGCACAGATACGCAGTATTTT
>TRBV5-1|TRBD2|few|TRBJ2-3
CASSLAGGYTDTQYF
TGCGCCAGCAGCCTAGCGGGAGGGTACACAGATACGCAGTATTTT
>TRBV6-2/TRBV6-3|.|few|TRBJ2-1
CASSPREGLYNEQFF
TGTGCCAGCAGTCCGCGAGAGGGCCTCTACAATGAGCAGTTCTTC
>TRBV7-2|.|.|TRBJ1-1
CTSSFGGEAFF
TGTACCAGCAGCTTTGGCGGTGAAGCTTTCTTT
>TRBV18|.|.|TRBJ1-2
CASSLNRDGNYGYTF
TGTGCCAGCTCACTAAATCGTGACGGAAACTATGGCTACACCTTC
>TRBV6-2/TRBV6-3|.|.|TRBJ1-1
CASSYSLTENTEAFF
TGTGCCAGCAGTTACTCGCTTACGGAGAACACTGAAGCTTTCTTT
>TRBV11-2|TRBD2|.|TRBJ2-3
CASSQSGMGTDTQYF
TGTGCCAGCAGTCAGAGCGGGATGGGGACAGATACGCAGTATTTT
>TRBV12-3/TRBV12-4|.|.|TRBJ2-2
CASSFEVANTGELFF
TGTGCCAGCAGTTTCGAGGTAGCGAACACCGGGGAGCTGTTTTTT
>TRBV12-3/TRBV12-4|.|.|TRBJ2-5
CASSFLGEQETQYF
TGTGCCAGCAGTTTTCTCGGCGAACAAGAGACCCAGTACTTC
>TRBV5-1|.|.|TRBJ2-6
CASRTARESSGANVLTF
TGCGCCAGCAGAACTGCCCGTGAAAGCTCTGGGGCCAACGTCCTGACTTTC
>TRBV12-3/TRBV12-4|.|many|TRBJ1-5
CASRVEGSNQPQHF
TGTGCCAGCAGGGTAGAAGGGAGCAATCAGCCCCAGCATTTT
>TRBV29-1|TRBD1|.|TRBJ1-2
CPRDRSTANYGYTF
TGCCCCCGGGACAGGTCCACAGCTAACTATGGCTACACCTTC
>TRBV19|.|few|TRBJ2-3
CASMSLEGTSDTDTQYF
TGTGCCAGTATGAGCCTTGAAGGGACTTCTGACACAGATACGCAGTATTTT